The source of this T cell receptor beta chain is a study of tumor and adjacent non-tumor tissue in lung cancer. Study in general: Aged about 31 to 80 years, patients included 9 to 11 men and roughly 5 women with stage I to III disease.

Whole-study findings and limits: Higher tumor TCR diversity was associated with shorter survival.

Germline assignment: CDR1 DFQATT and CDR2 SNEGSKA (reference sequence). The CDR3 spans 14 amino acids, including both terminal residues. A remark on this clonotype: Its antigen is still unknown. A much larger clonotype is one base distant, so this may be a read error. The limits of the CDR3 on the DNA are not certain, so only TCRdb's listed CDR3 is given.

This sample's RNA came from whole unsorted tissue. Distant lung tissue was collected more than 3 cm away from the tumor edge. The library came from three nested PCR rounds adapted from ARM-PCR protocols. TCRdb reprocessed the multiplex PCR reads via MiXCR and lists one record per CDR3 protein. The table lists 98,000 or so distinct CDR3 sequences, roughly 78% of them singletons. This chain uses TRBV20-1 with TRBJ1-1. Sequences were obtained from distant non-tumor lung tissue. This sequence was found in a man aged 55-75 years with small cell lung cancer. The CDR3 protein is CSARVGMGSTEAYF.